This passage covers 27 T cell receptor beta chains from one sample sequenced in a study of blood T cell repertoires in COVID-19. TCRdb keeps only in-frame clones here, not all; method: immunoSEQ multiplex PCR. The sample carries fewer than 350,000 clones, roughly 87% recorded once. Input material: peripheral blood. The source of these receptors is a man aged 25 to 40 with COVID-19, enrolled during active disease.

This clone showed up just once. V is TRBV6-6 and J is TRBJ2-2; tentative D call: TRBD1 (6 bases). The CDR3 sequence is 15 residues long. From germline, CDR1 is MNHNY and CDR2 SVGAGI (reference sequence). The V end was cut by 2 bases, the J end by 1 base, with 8 bases between. The CDR3 protein is CASSYPTGNTGELFF. The CDR3 DNA reads as TGTGCCAGCAGTTACCCGACAGGGAACACCGGGGAGCTGTTTTTT.

This chain links TRBV7-7 with TRBJ2-5; TRBD1 might be the D (5 bases). The CDR3 length is 15 residues. Germline CDR1 SSHAT, CDR2 FNYEAQ (reference sequence). Trimming took off 5 bases at V and 2 bases at J, with 15 bases between the two ends. This CDR3 reads CASSRGLRGQETQYF. The DNA of the CDR3 is TGTGCCAGCAGCCGAGGTTTAAGGGGTCAAGAGACCCAGTACTTC.

The V call is TRBV6-5, the J call TRBJ2-7, with D possibly TRBD1 on 5 matching bases. The CDR3 loop spans 15 amino acids. Trimming took off 0 bases at V and 2 bases at J, with 11 bases between the two ends. Per the germline V gene, CDR1 is MNHEY and CDR2 is SVGAGI. The DNA of the CDR3 is TGTGCCAGCAGTTACTCACAGGCACCTACCTACGAGCAGTACTTC. Encoded protein: CASSYSQAPTYEQYF.

This clone was recorded a few times. The chain couples TRBV7-9 to TRBJ1-1; no firm D call. V was trimmed by 1 base and J by 8 bases, leaving 11 bases between them. CDR3 length: 13 amino acids. Germline CDR1 is SEHNR and CDR2 is FQNEAQ (reference sequence). The CDR3 bases are TGTGCCAGCAGCTTAGGTACGACTAACGAAGCTTTCTTT. Its translation: CASSLGTTNEAFF.

The chain employs TRBV29-1 and TRBJ2-1, with a weak D call TRBD2 (6 bases). Germline CDR1 and CDR2: SQVTM and ANQGSEA. The CDR3 length is 13 residues. Trimming left V 5 bases short and J 8 bases short, with 16 bases between. The chain's CDR3 is CSVLRTQRDEQFF. The CDR3 nucleotides are TGCAGCGTTCTCCGGACCCAGCGGGATGAGCAGTTCTTC.

This chain connects TRBV9 to TRBJ2-7, with TRBD2 matching over 8 bases. CDR3 length: 14 amino acids. With V trimmed by 0 bases and J by 3 bases, 2 bases remained unmatched. CDR1 and CDR2 from the germline V gene are SGDLS and YYNGEE. For the CDR3, the DNA is TGTGCCAGCAGCGTAGCGGGAGGGTACTACGAGCAGTACTTC. Protein sequence: CASSVAGGYYEQYF.

A single count supports this clone. V and J are TRBV5-4 and TRBJ2-1; 8 bases are shared with TRBD1. V lost 3 bases, J lost 2 bases, and 7 bases stayed unmatched. Germline V gene lookup returns CDR1 SGHNT and CDR2 YYREEE (reference sequence). This CDR3 has 16 residues. CDR3 sequence (DNA): TGTGCCAGCAGCTCCCCGGGACAGGTTGCCTACAATGAGCAGTTCTTC. Translation: CASSSPGQVAYNEQFF.

The chain has TRBV28 and TRBJ2-5, with 8 bases identical to TRBD1. V lost 6 bases and J lost 5; bases outside the gene matches: 14. This CDR3 region has 16 residues. The germline V gene has CDR1 MDHEN and CDR2 SYDVKM. The CDR3 region is CASSEHGQGFEETQYF. CDR3 nucleotides: TGTGCCAGCAGCGAGCACGGACAGGGCTTCGAGGAGACCCAGTACTTC. Variable domain in full (rest from reference TRBV28 and TRBJ2-5): DVKVTQSSRYLVKRTGEKVFLECVQDMDHENMFWYRQDPGLGLRLIYFSYDVKMKEKGDIPEGYSVSREKKERFSLILESASTNQTSMYLCASSEHGQGFEETQYFGPGTRLLVL.

The V call is TRBV7-6, the J call TRBJ1-1; D is undetermined. Trimming stripped 5 bases from V and 4 bases from J, with 20 bases between. The germline CDR1 and CDR2 sequences are SGHVS and FNYEAQ. The CDR3 is made up of 16 amino acids. The CDR3 coding sequence is TGTGCCAGCAGCCCAAGCGGACGGATTTTTGGCACTGAAGCTTTCTTT. Its protein product is CASSPSGRIFGTEAFF.

The V gene is TRBV9, the J gene TRBJ2-4; D is perhaps TRBD1 (5 bases). There are 15 residues in the CDR3. Trimming pared 0 bases from V and 4 bases from J, leaving 11 bases between. Germline CDR1 reads SGDLS; CDR2 reads YYNGEE. The DNA for the CDR3 is TGTGCCAGCAGCGTAGAAGGGGTCCGGAAAAACATTCAGTACTTC. Encoded protein: CASSVEGVRKNIQYF.

The chain employs TRBV7-2 and TRBJ2-5; TRBD2 aligns across 11 bases. J was trimmed by 2 bases and V by 1 base; bases with no gene match: 3. The length of the CDR3 is 16 residues. Germline V CDR1 and CDR2: SGHTA, FQGNSA. DNA of the CDR3: TGTGCCAGCAGCTTAGTTCTAGCGGGAGGTCAAGAGACCCAGTACTTC. Protein sequence: CASSLVLAGGQETQYF.

In its sample, this clone was seen a few times. The chain is built from TRBV18 and TRBJ1-2, with D possibly TRBD1 on 6 matching bases. CDR1 KGHSH and CDR2 LQKENI come from the germline V gene. The CDR3 contains 14 residues. V gave up 0 bases and J gave up 8 bases, with 13 bases separating them. The CDR3 loop reads CASSPPNREGGYTF. Here the CDR3 DNA reads TGTGCCAGCTCACCACCAAACAGGGAAGGAGGCTACACCTTC.

The gene calls are TRBV24-1 and TRBJ2-7, with TRBD1 matching over 9 bases. The CDR3 consists of 16 residues. The V and J ends lost 2 bases and 0 bases, in that order; junction bases with no gene match: 4. Germline-derived CDR1 and CDR2 are KGHDR and SFDVKD. The CDR3 protein is CATSDSGTGYSYEQYF. The CDR3 nucleotides read TGTGCCACCAGTGATTCAGGGACAGGGTACTCCTACGAGCAGTACTTC.

CDR3 region: CASTGFAGNTIYF. CDR3 nucleotides: TGTGCCAGCACCGGGTTCGCTGGAAACACCATATATTTT. The V and J genes are TRBV6-5 and TRBJ1-3; D uncertain. The CDR3 extends over 13 amino acids. V dropped 7 bases and J dropped 2 bases, with 9 bases sitting between them. The germline V gene encodes CDR1 MNHEY and CDR2 SVGAGI.

The chain recombines TRBV7-9 with TRBJ2-3, with D unclear. Trimming removed 5 bases at V and 5 bases at J, with 5 bases between. In germline, CDR1 is SEHNR, CDR2 FQNEAQ (reference sequence). The CDR3 is made up of 11 amino acids. The CDR3 is CASSVKDTQYF. The CDR3 DNA reads TGTGCCAGCAGCGTTAAAGATACGCAGTATTTT.

The CDR3 DNA reads as TGTGCCAGCTCACCACGGGACAGGGCGCTCAATGAGCAGTTCTTC. This encodes CASSPRDRALNEQFF. V is TRBV18 and J is TRBJ2-1; TRBD1 matches at 9 bases. The ends lost 1 base at V and 6 bases at J; junction bases unmatched: 4. Germline values: CDR1 KGHSH, CDR2 LQKENI. CDR3 length equals 15 residues. Complete variable domain (other parts from reference TRBV18 and TRBJ2-1): NAGVMQNPRHLVRRRGQEARLRCSPMKGHSHVYWYRQLPEEGLKFMVYLQKENIIDESGMPKERFSAEFPKEGPSILRIQQVVRGDSAAYFCASSPRDRALNEQFFGPGTRLTVL.

The chain has TRBV28 and TRBJ2-4; perhaps TRBD1 as D (6 bases). Trimming left V 3 bases short and J 1 base short, with 16 bases between. CDR3 length: 17 residues. Germline loops: CDR1 MDHEN, CDR2 SYDVKM. CDR3 sequence reads: CASSFSYGGMAKNIQYF. The CDR3 DNA reads TGTGCCAGCAGTTTTTCGTATGGGGGCATGGCCAAAAACATTCAGTACTTC.

The J gene is TRBJ2-2, the V gene TRBV24-1; 10 nucleotides align to TRBD1. Germline lookup yields CDR1 KGHDR and CDR2 SFDVKD. The V gene end was trimmed by 4 bases and the J gene end by 6 bases; junction bases not matched to a gene: 7. There are 16 residues in the CDR3. CDR3 region: CATSDHDRGRAGELFF. Here the CDR3 DNA reads TGTGCCACCAGTGACCATGACAGGGGGCGAGCCGGGGAGCTGTTTTTT.

This sequence joins TRBV25-1 and TRBJ2-7; 7 nucleotides match TRBD1. J gave up 0 bases and V 3 bases, and 5 bases lay outside the gene matches. There are 15 residues in the CDR3. CDR1 and CDR2 (germline): MGHDK, SYGVNS. The CDR3 bases are TGTGCCAGCAGTGATCCCGGGACAGCCTCCTACGAGCAGTACTTC. It is translated as CASSDPGTASYEQYF.

The chain joins TRBV27 to TRBJ2-7; 7 bases are shared with TRBD2. Trimming took 7 bases from V and 4 from J; bases not matched to a gene: 10. CDR1 and CDR2 (germline): MNHEY, SMNVEV (reference sequence). The CDR3 extends over 14 amino acids. CDR3 residues: CASTSLGRVYEQYF. CDR3 nucleotides: TGTGCCAGCACCTCACTAGGGAGGGTTTACGAGCAGTACTTC.

CDR3 nucleotide sequence: TGCAGCGTTGAAGGCGGCCTGGGGGCGGGAGGTATCGATGAGCAGTTCTTC. This sequence encodes CSVEGGLGAGGIDEQFF. The chain has TRBV29-1 and TRBJ2-1, with TRBD2 matching 8 bases. V lost 1 base to trimming and J lost 8 bases; unmatched junction nucleotides: 16. This CDR3 has 17 residues. Per germline, CDR1 SQVTM and CDR2 ANQGSEA.

The chain is built from TRBV27 and TRBJ1-5; D might be TRBD1 (5 bases). V shed 4 bases and J shed 6 bases, with 10 bases lying between them. Germline CDR1 and CDR2: MNHEY and SMNVEV (reference sequence). CDR3 size: 13 residues. The CDR3 loop reads CASSSRVFQPQHF. In DNA form, the CDR3 reads TGTGCCAGCAGTTCCAGGGTTTTTCAGCCCCAGCATTTT.

As regards this clone: This clone may be a read error of a much larger clone one base away. The V gene is TRBV30, the J gene TRBJ2-1, with unresolved D. The CDR3 runs to 15 residues. The V and J ends lost 5 bases and 5 bases respectively, with 19 bases between them. Germline-derived CDR1 and CDR2 are GTSNPN and SVGIG (reference sequence). CDR3 protein: CAWEGLVEGNNEQFF. In nucleotides, the CDR3 is TGTGCCTGGGAAGGTCTAGTGGAAGGTAACAATGAGCAGTTCTTC.

The V gene is TRBV19, the J gene TRBJ1-1; D is perhaps TRBD1 (6 bases). V gave up 10 bases and J gave up 8 bases, with 23 bases separating them. Germline CDR1 reads LNHDA; CDR2 reads SQIVND (reference sequence). There are 14 residues in the CDR3. The CDR3 reads CATKGTYARTEAFF. The DNA for the CDR3 is TGTGCCACCAAGGGGACATACGCCCGAACAGAAGCTTTCTTT.

The chain couples TRBV6-6 to TRBJ1-2, with no clear D. Trimming shortened V by 0 bases and J by 7 bases, and 9 bases separated the two germline ends. Germline V lookup: CDR1 MNHNY, CDR2 SVGAGI (reference sequence). The CDR3 consists of 13 residues. Here the CDR3 DNA reads TGTGCCAGCAGTTACTCAGAGGTCTCTGGCTACACCTTC. This gives the protein CASSYSEVSGYTF.

This sequence joins TRBV6-5 and TRBJ1-2; 7 nucleotides agree with TRBD1. CDR3 length: 15 amino acids. V gave up 8 bases and J gave up 7 bases; unmatched junction bases: 16. Germline assignment: CDR1 MNHEY and CDR2 SVGAGI. The CDR3 loop reads CASGPRDRPLFGYTF. CDR3 DNA sequence: TGTGCCAGCGGACCTCGGGACAGACCACTTTTTGGCTACACCTTC.

There are a few counts of this clone. The chain couples TRBV7-6 to TRBJ1-5, with unresolved D. The V and J ends lost 5 bases and 3 bases respectively, with 14 bases between them. This CDR3 spans 15 amino acids. Germline CDR1 SGHVS, CDR2 FNYEAQ. The CDR3 here is CASSPYLGTNQPQHF. The CDR3 DNA reads as TGTGCCAGCAGCCCATACTTGGGCACCAATCAGCCCCAGCATTTT.